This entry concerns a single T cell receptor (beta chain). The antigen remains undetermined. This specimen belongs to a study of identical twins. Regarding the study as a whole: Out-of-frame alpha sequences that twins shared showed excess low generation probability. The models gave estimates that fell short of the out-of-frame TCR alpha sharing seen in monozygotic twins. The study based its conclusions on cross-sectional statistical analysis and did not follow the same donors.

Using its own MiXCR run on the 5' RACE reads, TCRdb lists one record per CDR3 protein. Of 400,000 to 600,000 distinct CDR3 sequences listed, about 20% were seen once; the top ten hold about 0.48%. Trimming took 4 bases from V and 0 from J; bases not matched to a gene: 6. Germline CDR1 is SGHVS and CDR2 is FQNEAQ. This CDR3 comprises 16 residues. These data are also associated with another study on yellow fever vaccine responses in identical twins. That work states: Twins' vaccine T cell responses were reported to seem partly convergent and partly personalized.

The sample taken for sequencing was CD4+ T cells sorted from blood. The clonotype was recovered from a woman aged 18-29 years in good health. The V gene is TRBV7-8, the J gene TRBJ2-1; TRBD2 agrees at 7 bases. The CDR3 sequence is CASSWERDRSYNEQFF. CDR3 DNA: TGTGCCAGCAGCTGGGAGCGGGATCGCTCCTACAATGAGCAGTTCTTC.